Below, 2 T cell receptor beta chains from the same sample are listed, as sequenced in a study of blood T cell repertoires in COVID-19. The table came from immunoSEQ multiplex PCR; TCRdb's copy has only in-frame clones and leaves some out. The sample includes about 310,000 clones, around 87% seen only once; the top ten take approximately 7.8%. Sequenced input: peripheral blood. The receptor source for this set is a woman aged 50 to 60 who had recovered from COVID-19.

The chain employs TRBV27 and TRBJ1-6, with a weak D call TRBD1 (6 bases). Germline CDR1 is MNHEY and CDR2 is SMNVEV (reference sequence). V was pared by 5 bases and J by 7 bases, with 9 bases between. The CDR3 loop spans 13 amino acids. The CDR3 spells CASSITGNSPLHF. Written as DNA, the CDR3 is TGTGCCAGCAGTATAACAGGGAATTCACCCCTCCACTTT.

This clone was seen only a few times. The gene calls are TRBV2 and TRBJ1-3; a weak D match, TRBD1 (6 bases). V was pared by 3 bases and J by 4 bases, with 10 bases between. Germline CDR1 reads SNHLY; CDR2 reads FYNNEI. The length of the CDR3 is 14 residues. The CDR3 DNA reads TGTGCCAGCAGTGACAGGACAGCAGGAAACACCATATATTTT. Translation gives CASSDRTAGNTIYF.